Presented here are 20 T cell receptor beta chains from one specimen sequenced in a study of cytomegalovirus exposure and HLA in healthy donors. The PCR was carried out with 60 Vbeta primers and 13 Jbeta primers. Repertoires were generated with immunoSEQ multiplex PCR, while TCRdb's copy carries only in-frame clones and drops some. Here the sample spans around 130,000 clones, approximately 85% being singletons. Sequencing input: PBMCs. The receptors were gathered from a woman in her twenties or thirties in good health and CMV-seropositive.

This chain connects TRBV27 to TRBJ2-7, with D perhaps TRBD1 (6 bases). Germline V gene lookup returns CDR1 MNHEY and CDR2 SMNVEV (reference sequence). The CDR3 has 14 residues. Trimming stripped 8 bases from V and 0 bases from J, with 14 bases between. CDR3 region: CASGEAGVSYEQYF. Here the CDR3 DNA reads TGTGCCAGCGGAGAGGCAGGGGTCTCCTACGAGCAGTACTTC.

The V and J genes are TRBV5-1 and TRBJ1-1; 9 bases line up with TRBD1. Germline CDR1 is SGHRS and CDR2 is YFSETQ. The ends lost 8 bases at V and 6 bases at J; junction bases unmatched: 14. There are 15 residues in the CDR3. The CDR3 DNA sequence: TGCGCCAGTACAATAGCACAGGGGGCTCGCTCTGAAGCTTTCTTT. Its protein product is CASTIAQGARSEAFF. The complete variable domain, with remaining parts taken from reference TRBV5-1 and TRBJ1-1, reads KAGVTQTPRYLIKTRGQQVTLSCSPISGHRSVSWYQQTPGQGLQFLFEYFSETQRNKGNFPGRFSGRQFSNSRSEMNVSTLELGDSALYLCASTIAQGARSEAFFGQGTRLTVV.

This clone is termed medium-sized. This chain uses TRBV7-9 with TRBJ1-1; 9 bases agree with TRBD1. The J segment lost 6 bases and the V segment lost 5 bases, leaving 10 bases of the junction unmatched. This CDR3 comprises 15 residues. Germline assignment: CDR1 SEHNR and CDR2 FQNEAQ (reference sequence). The CDR3 is CASSPEGQGNAEAFF. CDR3 sequence (DNA): TGTGCCAGCAGCCCCGAGGGACAGGGAAACGCTGAAGCTTTCTTT.

This sequence joins TRBV18 and TRBJ1-1, with a possible D match to TRBD1 (5 bases). Germline CDR1 is KGHSH and CDR2 is LQKENI. There are 13 residues in the CDR3. Between the trimmed V and J ends, which lost 5 bases and 1 base, there was a span of 8 bases. DNA for the CDR3: TGTGCCAGCTCAGCCACAGGGAACACTGAAGCTTTCTTT. This gives the protein CASSATGNTEAFF.

V gene TRBV7-9 combines with J gene TRBJ2-5; no definite D call. CDR1 is SEHNR, CDR2 FQNEAQ, per germline (reference sequence). The CDR3 has 13 residues. V lost 4 bases, J lost 4 bases, and 10 bases lay in between. The CDR3 region has the DNA TGTGCCAGCAGCTCCGGTCCCGGAGAGACCCAGTACTTC. This sequence encodes CASSSGPGETQYF.

The rearrangement links TRBV27 to TRBJ1-1, with a possible D match to TRBD1 (6 bases). The CDR3 extends over 17 amino acids. Trimming removed 5 bases at V and 4 bases at J, with 23 bases between. Germline assignment: CDR1 MNHEY and CDR2 SMNVEV (reference sequence). The CDR3: CASSVRGSAYFFTEAFF. The CDR3 nucleotides are TGTGCCAGCAGTGTAAGGGGGTCAGCCTACTTCTTCACTGAAGCTTTCTTT.

The chain employs TRBV9 and TRBJ1-1; D not resolved. The CDR3 contains 14 residues. V was cut by 3 bases and J by 4 bases, with 13 bases left in between. Germline CDR1 is SGDLS and CDR2 is YYNGEE. Here the CDR3 reads CASSAERGPTEAFF. DNA of the CDR3: TGTGCCAGCAGCGCGGAGAGAGGGCCCACTGAAGCTTTCTTT. Together with reference TRBV9 and TRBJ1-1, the CDR3 gives the full variable domain: DSGVTQTPKHLITATGQRVTLRCSPRSGDLSVYWYQQSLDQGLQFLIQYYNGEERAKGNILERFSAQQFPDLHSELNLSSLELGDSALYFCASSAERGPTEAFFGQGTRLTVV.

There are a few counts of this clone. V and J are TRBV7-9 and TRBJ2-7; no clear D. The V end lost 5 bases, the J end lost 3 bases, and 11 bases lay between the germline ends. The CDR3 extends over 13 amino acids. CDR1 is SEHNR, CDR2 FQNEAQ, per germline (reference sequence). Here the CDR3 reads CASSASTFYEQYF. In nucleotides, the CDR3 is TGTGCCAGCAGCGCTAGTACATTCTACGAGCAGTACTTC. Variable domain in full (rest from reference TRBV7-9 and TRBJ2-7): DTGVSQNPRHKITKRGQNVTFRCDPISEHNRLYWYRQTLGQGPEFLTYFQNEAQLEKSRLLSDRFSAERPKGSFSTLEIQRTEQGDSAMYLCASSASTFYEQYFGPGTRLTVT.

This chain joins TRBV4-2 and TRBJ2-5, with TRBD2 matching over 7 bases. Germline V gives CDR1 LGHNA, CDR2 YNFKEQ. The CDR3 covers 16 residues. After removal of 0 bases from V and 1 base from J, the junction contained 5 bases not matched to a gene. Here the CDR3 DNA reads TGTGCCAGCAGCCAAGAGACTGGCGGGGGCCAAGAGACCCAGTACTTC. This translates into CASSQETGGGQETQYF.

The genes are TRBV5-1 and TRBJ1-1; possibly TRBD1 for D (6 bases). CDR1 SGHRS and CDR2 YFSETQ come from the germline V gene. V was cut by 0 bases and J by 6 bases, with 9 bases left in between. The CDR3 contains 13 residues. CDR3 protein: CASSLGDTAEAFF. The DNA of the CDR3 is TGCGCCAGCAGCTTGGGGGACACCGCTGAAGCTTTCTTT.

This clone has a single count. The chain is built from TRBV5-1 and TRBJ1-3; D might be TRBD1 (5 bases). The germline gives CDR1 SGHRS, CDR2 YFSETQ. The CDR3 is 16 amino acids. Trimming shortened V by 0 bases and J by 1 base, and 11 bases separated the two germline ends. CDR3 sequence (DNA): TGCGCCAGCAGCTTGGCCGGGACTCCATCTGGAAACACCATATATTTT. Its protein product is CASSLAGTPSGNTIYF.

The V and J genes are TRBV6-1 and TRBJ1-2, with 9 bases aligning to TRBD1. Germline V CDR1 and CDR2: MNHNS, SASEGT. CDR3 length equals 15 residues. The trim removed 2 bases at V and 7 bases at J, leaving 8 bases unmatched. As DNA, the CDR3 is TGTGCCAGCAGTGAATTGGACAGGGGACGGGGTGGCTACACCTTC. This sequence encodes CASSELDRGRGGYTF.

A few counts support this clone. The J gene is TRBJ2-3, the V gene TRBV27; 12 positions agree with TRBD2. J gave up 4 bases and V 2 bases, and 1 base lay outside the gene matches. The CDR3 spans 15 residues. CDR1 and CDR2 (germline): MNHEY, SMNVEV (reference sequence). In DNA form, the CDR3 reads TGTGCCAGCAGTTTACTAGCGGGAGGGCCAGATACGCAGTATTTT. Translation gives CASSLLAGGPDTQYF.

The chain has TRBV7-3 and TRBJ2-5; TRBD1 matches 10 bases. CDR1 and CDR2 from the germline V gene are SGHTA and FQGTGA. The CDR3 is 15 amino acids. Trimming at V came to 5 bases and at J to 2 bases, leaving 5 bases not matched to a gene. DNA for the CDR3: TGTGCCAGCAGCGCGACAGGGGGCGAGCAAGAGACCCAGTACTTC. Residues: CASSATGGEQETQYF.

The rearrangement links TRBV19 to TRBJ1-5, with a tentative D call TRBD1 (5 bases). Per germline, CDR1 LNHDA and CDR2 SQIVND (reference sequence). This CDR3 is 14 amino acids long. Trimming pared 4 bases from V and 6 bases from J, leaving 13 bases between. CDR3 sequence (DNA): TGTGCCAGTAGTAGGGGCTTGGGAACTCAGCCCCAGCATTTT. Translating gives CASSRGLGTQPQHF.

The chain uses TRBV9 and TRBJ2-5; D is unclear. In germline, CDR1 is SGDLS, CDR2 YYNGEE. The CDR3 runs 14 residues. The V gene lost 0 bases and the J gene lost 2 bases, with 8 bases spanning the gap. Written as DNA, the CDR3 is TGTGCCAGCAGCGTAGGGTACACACAAGAGACCCAGTACTTC. It specifies CASSVGYTQETQYF. The entire variable domain, with the rest obtained from reference TRBV9 and TRBJ2-5, is as follows: DSGVTQTPKHLITATGQRVTLRCSPRSGDLSVYWYQQSLDQGLQFLIQYYNGEERAKGNILERFSAQQFPDLHSELNLSSLELGDSALYFCASSVGYTQETQYFGPGTRLLVL.

The chain uses TRBV5-1 and TRBJ1-3; TRBD1 might be the D (6 bases). The CDR3 has 17 amino acids. Deletions cut 0 bases from V and 0 bases from J, with 13 bases between. Germline V gene data show CDR1 as SGHRS and CDR2 as YFSETQ. CDR3 bases: TGCGCCAGCAGCTTGGCCATAGGACAGAGCTCTGGAAACACCATATATTTT. This encodes CASSLAIGQSSGNTIYF.

The chain uses TRBV10-3 and TRBJ1-1; 7 nucleotides agree with TRBD1. CDR1 and CDR2 (germline): ENHRY, SYGVKD. CDR3 length: 13 residues. The V gene end was trimmed by 6 bases and the J gene end by 0 bases; junction bases not matched to a gene: 1. DNA of the CDR3: TGTGCCATCAGGGGGACAGTGAACACTGAAGCTTTCTTT. Its translation: CAIRGTVNTEAFF.

This clone appeared a few times. This chain joins TRBV6-1 and TRBJ2-1, with D maybe TRBD1 (6 bases). Per the germline V gene, CDR1 is MNHNS and CDR2 is SASEGT. V was trimmed by 2 bases and J by 7 bases, leaving 12 bases between them. The CDR3 covers 14 residues. The CDR3 is CASSEIWTDNEQFF. The DNA of the CDR3 is TGTGCCAGCAGTGAAATCTGGACAGATAATGAGCAGTTCTTC.

This clone was recorded once. The CDR3 region has the DNA TGTGCCAGCAGTTCAGGGCCCGGGACAGGGAACTATGGCTACACCTTC. This gives the protein CASSSGPGTGNYGYTF. V is TRBV28 and J is TRBJ1-2, with 9 bases identical to TRBD1. J was trimmed by 2 bases and V by 4 bases; bases with no gene match: 8. CDR3 length: 16 residues. The germline gives CDR1 MDHEN, CDR2 SYDVKM.